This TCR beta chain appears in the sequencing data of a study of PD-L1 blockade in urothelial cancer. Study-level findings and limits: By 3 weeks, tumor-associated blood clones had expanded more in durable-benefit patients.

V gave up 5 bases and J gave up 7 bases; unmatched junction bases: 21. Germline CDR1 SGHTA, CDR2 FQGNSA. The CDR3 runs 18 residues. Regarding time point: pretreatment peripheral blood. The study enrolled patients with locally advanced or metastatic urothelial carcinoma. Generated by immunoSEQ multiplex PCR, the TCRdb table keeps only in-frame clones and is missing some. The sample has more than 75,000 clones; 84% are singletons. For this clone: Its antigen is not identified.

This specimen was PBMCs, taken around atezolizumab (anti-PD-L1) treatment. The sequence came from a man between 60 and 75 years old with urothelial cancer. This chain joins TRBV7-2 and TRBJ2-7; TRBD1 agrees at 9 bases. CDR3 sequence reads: CASSDPGTGPRSWLEQYF. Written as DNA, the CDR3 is TGTGCCAGCAGCGATCCCGGGACAGGGCCCCGATCTTGGTTGGAGCAGTACTTC. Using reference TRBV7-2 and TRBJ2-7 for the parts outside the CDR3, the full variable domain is GAGVSQSPSNKVTEKGKDVELRCDPISGHTALYWYRQSLGQGLEFLIYFQGNSAPDKSGLPSDRFSAERTGGSVSTLTIQRTQQEDSAVYLCASSDPGTGPRSWLEQYFGPGTRLTVT.